The rows below give T cell receptor beta chains drawn from one sample of a study of blood T cell repertoires in COVID-19. Measured with immunoSEQ multiplex PCR; TCRdb has only the in-frame clones, and not every one. This sample yields roughly 250,000 clones, of which over 75% are seen a single time; 2% to 3% belongs to the top ten. The sequenced sample consisted of PBMCs or T cells enriched from blood (not recorded which). These receptor sequences come from a woman under 30 who had recovered from COVID-19. Both conserved end residues are part of each CDR3. Each record gives: clone size, J gene, D gene, V gene, CDR3 DNA, CDR3 protein. The D gene is left open where the match is weak. Some rows mark clone size as missing; the rest say once, few, many or name a class of expanded clone.

>few|TRBJ2-2|TRBD1|TRBV5-4
TGTGCCAGCAGCTACAGGGGGACCGGGGAGCTGTTTTTT
CASSYRGTGELFF
>once|TRBJ1-6|.|TRBV7-9
TGTGCCAGCAGCTTTAGCTCCTATAATTCACCCCTCCACTTT
CASSFSSYNSPLHF
>.|TRBJ1-1|.|TRBV19
TGTGCCAGTAGTAAGCCGGGGGGGTACACTGAAGCTTTCTTT
CASSKPGGYTEAFF
>.|TRBJ1-1|.|TRBV11-3
TGTGCCAGCAGCTTATCAGGGTACACTGAAGCTTTCTTT
CASSLSGYTEAFF
>.|TRBJ1-4|TRBD1|TRBV19
TGTGCCAGTAGGCCCCCGGACAGGGGACGACATGAAAAACTGTTTTTT
CASRPPDRGRHEKLFF
>.|TRBJ2-5|.|TRBV6-1
TGTGCCAGCAGTGAAGCGCCCCTAACCCAGGGGTATGAGACCCAGTACTTC
CASSEAPLTQGYETQYF
>.|TRBJ2-7|TRBD2|TRBV19
TGTGCCAGTAGTTTCCTAGCGGCCCGCACACCCTACGAGCAGTACTTC
CASSFLAARTPYEQYF
>.|TRBJ1-5|.|TRBV5-1
TGCGCCAGCAGCTTTGGCGGGGACAGCAATCAGCCCCAGCATTTT
CASSFGGDSNQPQHF
>.|TRBJ2-4|TRBD2|TRBV3-1/TRBV3-2
TGTGCCAGCAGCCAATGGGCCGGGGGGGGTGAAGGAGGGCACATTCAGTACTTC
CASSQWAGGGEGGHIQYF
>.|TRBJ2-5|TRBD2|TRBV3-1/TRBV3-2
TGTGCCAGCAGCCAAAACAGCGGGGGGACCGAGACCCAGTACTTC
CASSQNSGGTETQYF
>once|TRBJ2-1|TRBD2|TRBV29-1
TGCAGCGTCGTGCGGACTAGCGGGGGTGAGCAGTTCTTC
CSVVRTSGGEQFF
>.|TRBJ1-5|TRBD1|TRBV7-2
TGTGCCAGCAGCTTAGGAATTCCGGGACAGGGTGGCCAGCATTTT
CASSLGIPGQGGQHF
>.|TRBJ1-1|.|TRBV20-1
TGCAGTGCTAGTCCGGACACAAACACTGAAGCTTTCTTT
CSASPDTNTEAFF
>few|TRBJ1-2|.|TRBV29-1
TGCAGCGTTATGGGAGGGTCGGACTATGGCTACACCTTC
CSVMGGSDYGYTF
>.|TRBJ1-2|.|TRBV28
TGTGCCAGCAGTGCTGGGACAAGGGTGTCTGGCTACACCTTC
CASSAGTRVSGYTF
>.|TRBJ1-4|TRBD1|TRBV5-8
TGTGCCAGCATCCTAGGAGGGACAGACAATGAAAAACTGTTTTTT
CASILGGTDNEKLFF
>few|TRBJ1-2|.|TRBV19
TGTGCCAGTGGCAGGGGAATAGCTAACTATGGCTACACCTTC
CASGRGIANYGYTF
>.|TRBJ2-7|.|TRBV28
TGTGCCAGCACCTCGGACACCCATACCTACGAGCAGTACTTC
CASTSDTHTYEQYF
>.|TRBJ2-7|TRBD1|TRBV7-9
TGTGCCAGCAGCTCTTACAGGGGCGAGCAGTACTTC
CASSSYRGEQYF
>.|TRBJ2-4|.|TRBV9
TGTGCCAGCAGTGCCGGGACTGCATACAAAAACATTCAGTACTTC
CASSAGTAYKNIQYF
>.|TRBJ1-2|.|TRBV24-1
TGTGCCACCAGTGACAGGAAGGATGGCTACACCTTC
CATSDRKDGYTF
>.|TRBJ2-5|.|TRBV5-6
TGTGCCAGCAGCTTGGGACAGCTAGAGACCCAGTACTTC
CASSLGQLETQYF
>few|TRBJ1-6|TRBD1|TRBV14
TGTGCCAGCAGCCAAGTCCCGGGACAGGGTTCACAATCACCCCTCCACTTT
CASSQVPGQGSQSPLHF
>.|TRBJ2-1|TRBD2|TRBV30
TGTGCCTGGAGTGAAGTAGCGGGGGTCTACTACAATGAGCAGTTCTTC
CAWSEVAGVYYNEQFF
>once|TRBJ1-1|.|TRBV20-1
TGCAGTGCTAGTCAGGGCTGGAACACTGAAGCTTTCTTT
CSASQGWNTEAFF
>.|TRBJ2-7|TRBD1|TRBV4-1
TGCGCCAGCAGCCAGATCCCCACGGGACAGCAGAGCTCCTACGAGCAGTACTTC
CASSQIPTGQQSSYEQYF